The sequence of this TCR beta chain was determined in a study of beta chain features in type 1 diabetes. Study information: Taken together, all samples contributed more than 90,000,000 examined sorted cells.

V was cut by 8 bases and J by 5 bases, with 9 bases left in between. Per germline, CDR1 MNHNS and CDR2 SASEGT. The CDR3 extends over 11 amino acids. With regard to this clone: Its antigen is undetermined.

Study-wide points: For type 1 diabetes patients, VDJ junctions showed fewer insertions and more deletions.

Every bit of the isolated RNA underwent reverse transcription, so sequencing read expressed TCRB transcripts. About a million reads per sample were averaged for stem cell-like memory samples. Sequenced by immunoSEQ multiplex PCR; TCRdb stores in-frame clones only, minus some. Among some 44,000 clones, roughly 50% were seen once, and the ten largest hold 0.25%. The sequence derives from a woman in her twenties or thirties in good health. The sequencing input was stem cell memory CD4+ T cells from blood. V is TRBV6-1 and J is TRBJ1-1; maybe TRBD1 (5 bases). The CDR3 nucleotides read TGTGCCAGCCTTCAGGGAACTGAAGCTTTCTTT. Protein product: CASLQGTEAFF.